One sample yielded the 12 T cell receptor beta chains listed below, sequenced in a study of OX40 agonist ivuxolimab in advanced cancers. The assay was immunoSEQ multiplex PCR, and TCRdb's table has in-frame clones only and misses some. The table records roughly 86,000 clones, more than 85% of them present only once. The starting material was CD4+ or CD8+ T cells sorted from blood, obtained in a trial of the OX40 agonist ivuxolimab. These receptors were obtained from an adult with an advanced solid tumor such as melanoma, head and neck, liver or kidney cancer.

The J gene is TRBJ2-4, the V gene TRBV28, with 9 bases fitting TRBD1. The CDR3 has 14 residues. V was clipped by 6 bases and J by 8 bases; unmatched bases: 8. CDR1 is MDHEN, CDR2 SYDVKM, per germline. For the CDR3, the DNA is TGTGCCAGCAGAAAAGGGGGACAGGGAGACATTCAGTACTTC. Amino acid sequence: CASRKGGQGDIQYF.

This clone was detected only a few times. This rearrangement joins TRBV7-3 to TRBJ2-1; TRBD1 matches at 9 bases. CDR3 size: 16 residues. Germline values: CDR1 SGHTA, CDR2 FQGTGA. J was trimmed by 6 bases and V by 5 bases; bases with no gene match: 11. The CDR3 DNA reads TGTGCCAGCAGCAGAATGCCGGGACAGGGTTTCAATGAGCAGTTCTTC. Encoded protein: CASSRMPGQGFNEQFF.

The rearrangement uses TRBV11-2 and TRBJ2-1, with TRBD2 matching over 8 bases. Trimming took 1 base from V and 9 from J; bases not matched to a gene: 8. The CDR3 is 15 residues long. Germline V lookup: CDR1 SGHAT, CDR2 FQNNGV. The CDR3 bases are TGTGCCAGCAGCTTAGGGGCGGGAGGTCGGGTTGAGCAGTTCTTC. This codes for CASSLGAGGRVEQFF.

The chain combines TRBV28 with TRBJ1-4; D remains unclear. The CDR3 is made up of 14 amino acids. Trimming stripped 6 bases from V and 10 bases from J, with 18 bases between. CDR1 is MDHEN and CDR2 is SYDVKM in the germline V gene. CDR3 amino acids: CASSLRVPVGKLFF. The CDR3 DNA follows: TGTGCCAGCAGCCTCCGGGTTCCGGTCGGAAAACTGTTTTTT.

The chain uses TRBV7-2 and TRBJ1-5; 9 bases line up with TRBD1. V shed 1 base and J 11 bases; nucleotides not matched to a gene: 6. CDR1 is SGHTA, CDR2 FQGNSA, per germline. CDR3 length: 14 residues. CDR3 DNA: TGTGCCAGCAGCTTAGATTACAGGGGGCCGTCCCAGCATTTT. This encodes CASSLDYRGPSQHF.

The rearrangement uses TRBV7-9 and TRBJ2-2; D is undetermined. Trimming stripped 2 bases from V and 6 bases from J, with 10 bases between. This CDR3 has 14 amino acids. Germline values: CDR1 SEHNR, CDR2 FQNEAQ (reference sequence). CDR3 sequence (DNA): TGTGCCAGCAGCTTATTTGCCACCCCCGGGGAGCTGTTTTTT. It encodes CASSLFATPGELFF.

The gene calls are TRBV13 and TRBJ2-1; 13 bases line up with TRBD2. CDR3 length equals 15 residues. CDR1 PRHDT and CDR2 FYEKMQ come from the germline V gene (reference sequence). V was pared by 4 bases and J by 10 bases, with 7 bases of the junction left unmatched. CDR3 sequence reads: CASSSGLAGDREQFF. CDR3 nucleotide sequence: TGTGCCAGCAGCTCAGGACTAGCGGGAGATCGAGAGCAGTTCTTC.

The V gene is TRBV27, the J gene TRBJ2-7; D is unresolved. Trimming cost V 2 bases and J 3 bases, with 2 bases left between them. Germline V gene sequence: CDR1 MNHEY, CDR2 SMNVEV (reference sequence). This CDR3 is 11 amino acids long. The CDR3 region has the DNA TGTGCCAGCAGTTTAGGCTACGAGCAGTACTTC. Amino acids: CASSLGYEQYF.

This chain uses TRBV19 with TRBJ1-2, with 8 bases matching TRBD1. The germline V gene encodes CDR1 LNHDA and CDR2 SQIVND (reference sequence). V shed 6 bases and J 8 bases; nucleotides not matched to a gene: 11. CDR3 size: 14 residues. In nucleotides, the CDR3 is TGTGCCAGTAGAATTGGACAGGGTTCGGGAGGCTACACCTTC. Translation gives CASRIGQGSGGYTF.

This clone appeared once. V usage is TRBV28 and J usage is TRBJ2-1, with 9 bases aligning to TRBD2. V was clipped by 4 bases and J by 8 bases; unmatched bases: 12. This CDR3 region has 16 residues. Germline V lookup: CDR1 MDHEN, CDR2 SYDVKM. The CDR3 nucleotides are TGTGCCAGCAGTTCCCTGGTAGCGGGAGTCCCGGATGAGCAGTTCTTC. Its protein is CASSSLVAGVPDEQFF.

The chain has TRBV5-4 and TRBJ2-3; 11 positions match TRBD2. The V gene's germline CDR1 is SGHNT and CDR2 YYREEE (reference sequence). V dropped 1 base and J dropped 6; count of bases not matched to a gene: 7. CDR3 size: 16 residues. The CDR3 spells CASSLTIAGGADTQYF. CDR3 in DNA: TGTGCCAGCAGCTTGACGATAGCGGGAGGGGCGGATACGCAGTATTTT.

V usage is TRBV10-1 and J usage is TRBJ2-3; possible D gene TRBD1, 6 bases. V was cut by 2 bases and J by 1 base, with 13 bases left in between. Per the germline V gene, CDR1 is WNHNN and CDR2 is SYGVQD (reference sequence). This CDR3 comprises 16 residues. CDR3 protein: CASSEGVAGGTDTQYF. CDR3 nucleotides: TGCGCCAGCAGTGAGGGGGTGGCAGGGGGCACAGATACGCAGTATTTT.